The following is a TCR beta chain sequence with its context. Its specificity is unknown. Per-sample yields of isolated PBMCs were at least 6 million. This specimen comes from a study of blood T cells in healthy people across ages. Study results and limitations: Estimates of diversity drawn from one million T cells were considered underestimates.

J lost 0 bases, V lost 6 bases, and 14 bases had no gene match. This CDR3 is built from 18 residues. CDR1 is MNHNS, CDR2 SASEGT, per germline. The use of a sample-barcoded 5' primer and a J-beta primer mix characterized a second PCR of about 7 to 12 cycles. TCRdb used MiXCR to reprocess the 5' RACE reads, holding one entry per CDR3 protein. The table shows about 1,000,000 distinct CDR3 sequences, with around 43% occurring only once. The chain joins TRBV6-1 to TRBJ2-3, with 8 positions matching TRBD1. The TCR comes from a woman aged 55-70 years in good health. The sequenced sample consisted of blood. The CDR3 DNA reads as TGTGCCAGCAGGCACGCAGGGGGCCTTGGCGGAAGCACAGATACGCAGTATTTT. Amino acids: CASRHAGGLGGSTDTQYF.